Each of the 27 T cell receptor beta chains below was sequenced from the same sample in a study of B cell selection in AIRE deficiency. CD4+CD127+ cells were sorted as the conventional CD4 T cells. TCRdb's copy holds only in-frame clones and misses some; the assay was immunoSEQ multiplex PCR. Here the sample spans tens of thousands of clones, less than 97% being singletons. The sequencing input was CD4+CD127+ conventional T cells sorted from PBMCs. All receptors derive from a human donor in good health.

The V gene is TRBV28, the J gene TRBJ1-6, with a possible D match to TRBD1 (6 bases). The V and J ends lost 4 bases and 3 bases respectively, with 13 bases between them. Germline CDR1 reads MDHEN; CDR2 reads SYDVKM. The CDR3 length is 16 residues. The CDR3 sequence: CASSSTRGGYNSPLHF. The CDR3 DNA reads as TGTGCCAGCAGTTCCACCAGGGGCGGCTATAATTCACCCCTCCACTTT.

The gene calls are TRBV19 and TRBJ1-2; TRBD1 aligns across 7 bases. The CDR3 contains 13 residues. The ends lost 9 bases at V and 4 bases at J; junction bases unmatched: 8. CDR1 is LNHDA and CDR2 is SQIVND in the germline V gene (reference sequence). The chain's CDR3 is CASGTAQSYGYTF. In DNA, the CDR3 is TGTGCCAGCGGGACAGCCCAGTCCTATGGCTACACCTTC.

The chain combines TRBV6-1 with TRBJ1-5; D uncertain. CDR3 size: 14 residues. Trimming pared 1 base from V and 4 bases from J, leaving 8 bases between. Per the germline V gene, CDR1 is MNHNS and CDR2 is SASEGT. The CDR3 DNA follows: TGTGCCAGCAGTGAAGGGTTTACGAATCAGCCCCAGCATTTT. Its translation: CASSEGFTNQPQHF.

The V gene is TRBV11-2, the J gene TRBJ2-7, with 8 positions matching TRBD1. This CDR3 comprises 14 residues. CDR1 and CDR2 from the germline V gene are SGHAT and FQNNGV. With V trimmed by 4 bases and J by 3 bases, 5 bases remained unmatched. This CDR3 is CASSSGQGDYEQYF. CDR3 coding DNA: TGTGCCAGCAGCTCTGGACAGGGTGACTACGAGCAGTACTTC.

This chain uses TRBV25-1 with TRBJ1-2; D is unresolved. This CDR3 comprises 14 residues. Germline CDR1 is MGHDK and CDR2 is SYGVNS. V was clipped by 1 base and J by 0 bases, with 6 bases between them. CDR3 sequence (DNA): TGTGCCAGCAGTGAATGGCCGGCTAACTATGGCTACACCTTC. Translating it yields CASSEWPANYGYTF.

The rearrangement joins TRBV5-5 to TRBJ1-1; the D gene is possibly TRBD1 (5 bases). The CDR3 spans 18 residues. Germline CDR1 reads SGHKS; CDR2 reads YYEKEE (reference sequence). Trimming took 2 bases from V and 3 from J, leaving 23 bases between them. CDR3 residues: CASSLTAQASTAYTEAFF. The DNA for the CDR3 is TGTGCCAGCAGCTTAACGGCACAGGCCTCCACTGCGTACACTGAAGCTTTCTTT.

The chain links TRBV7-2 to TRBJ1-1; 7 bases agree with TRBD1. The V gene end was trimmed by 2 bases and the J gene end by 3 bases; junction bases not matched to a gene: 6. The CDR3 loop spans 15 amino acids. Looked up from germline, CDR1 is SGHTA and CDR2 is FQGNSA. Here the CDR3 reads CASSLYPGGYTEAFF. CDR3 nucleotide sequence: TGTGCCAGCAGCTTATATCCAGGGGGGTACACTGAAGCTTTCTTT.

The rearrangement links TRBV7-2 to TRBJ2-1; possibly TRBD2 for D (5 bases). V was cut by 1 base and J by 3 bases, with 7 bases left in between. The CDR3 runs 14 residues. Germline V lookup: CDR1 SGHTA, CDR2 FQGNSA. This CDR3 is CASSLVGIYNEQFF. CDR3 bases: TGTGCCAGCAGCTTAGTCGGGATCTACAATGAGCAGTTCTTC.

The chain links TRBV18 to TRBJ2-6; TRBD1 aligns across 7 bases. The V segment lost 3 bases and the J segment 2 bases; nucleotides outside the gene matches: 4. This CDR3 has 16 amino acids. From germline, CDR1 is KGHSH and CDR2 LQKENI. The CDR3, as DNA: TGTGCCAGCTCACCGCCCACAGGGGCTGGGGCCAACGTCCTGACTTTC. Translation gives CASSPPTGAGANVLTF. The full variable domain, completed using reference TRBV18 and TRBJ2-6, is NAGVMQNPRHLVRRRGQEARLRCSPMKGHSHVYWYRQLPEEGLKFMVYLQKENIIDESGMPKERFSAEFPKEGPSILRIQQVVRGDSAAYFCASSPPTGAGANVLTFGAGSRLTVL.

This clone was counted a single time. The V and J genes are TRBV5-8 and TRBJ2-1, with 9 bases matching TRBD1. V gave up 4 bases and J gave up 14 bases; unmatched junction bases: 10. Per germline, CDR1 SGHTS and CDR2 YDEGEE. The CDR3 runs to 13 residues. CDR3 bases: TGTGCCAGCAGCCTGTGGGGACAGGGTGAAGAGTTCTTC. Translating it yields CASSLWGQGEEFF.

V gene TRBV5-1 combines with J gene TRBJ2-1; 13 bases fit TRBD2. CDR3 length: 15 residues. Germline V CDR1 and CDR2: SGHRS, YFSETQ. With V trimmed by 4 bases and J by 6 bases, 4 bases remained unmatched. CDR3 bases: TGCGCCAGCAGCACTCGACTAGCGGGAGGCAATGAGCAGTTCTTC. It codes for CASSTRLAGGNEQFF.

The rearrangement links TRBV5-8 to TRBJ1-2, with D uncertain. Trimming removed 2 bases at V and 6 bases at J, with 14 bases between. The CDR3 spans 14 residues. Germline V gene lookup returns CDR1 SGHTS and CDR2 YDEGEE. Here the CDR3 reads CASSFGRPYNGYTF. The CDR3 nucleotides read TGTGCCAGCAGCTTCGGACGGCCTTACAATGGCTACACCTTC. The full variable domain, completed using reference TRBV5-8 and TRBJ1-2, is EAGVTQSPTHLIKTRGQQATLRCSPISGHTSVYWYQQALGLGLQFLLWYDEGEERNRGNFPPRFSGRQFPNYSSELNVNALELEDSALYLCASSFGRPYNGYTFGSGTRLTVV.

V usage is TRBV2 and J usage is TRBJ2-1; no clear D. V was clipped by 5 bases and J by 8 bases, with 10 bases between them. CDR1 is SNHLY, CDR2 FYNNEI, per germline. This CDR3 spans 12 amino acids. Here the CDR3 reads CASSYSADEQFF. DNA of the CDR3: TGTGCCAGCAGTTACTCGGCAGATGAGCAGTTCTTC. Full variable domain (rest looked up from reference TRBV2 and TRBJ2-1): EPEVTQTPSHQVTQMGQEVILRCVPISNHLYFYWYRQILGQKVEFLVSFYNNEISEKSEIFDDQFSVERPDGSNFTLKIRSTKLEDSAMYFCASSYSADEQFFGPGTRLTVL.

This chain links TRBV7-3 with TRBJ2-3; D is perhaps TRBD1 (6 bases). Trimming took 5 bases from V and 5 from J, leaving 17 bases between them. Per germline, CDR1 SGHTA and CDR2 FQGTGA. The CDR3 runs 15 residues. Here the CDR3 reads CASSPPGAHRDTQYF. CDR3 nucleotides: TGTGCCAGCAGCCCCCCAGGGGCGCACCGAGATACGCAGTATTTT.

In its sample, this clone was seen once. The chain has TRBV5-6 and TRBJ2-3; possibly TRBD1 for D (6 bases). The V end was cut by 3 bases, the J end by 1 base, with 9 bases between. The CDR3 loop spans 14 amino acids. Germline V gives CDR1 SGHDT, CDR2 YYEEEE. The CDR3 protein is CASSSYRGTDTQYF. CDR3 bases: TGTGCCAGCAGCTCCTACAGGGGCACAGATACGCAGTATTTT.

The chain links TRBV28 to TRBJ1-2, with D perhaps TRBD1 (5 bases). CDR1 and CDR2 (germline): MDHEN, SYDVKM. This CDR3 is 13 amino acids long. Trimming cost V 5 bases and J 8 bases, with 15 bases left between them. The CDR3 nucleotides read TGTGCCAGCAGTCCCACAGGAATTCGGGGCTACACCTTC. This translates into CASSPTGIRGYTF.

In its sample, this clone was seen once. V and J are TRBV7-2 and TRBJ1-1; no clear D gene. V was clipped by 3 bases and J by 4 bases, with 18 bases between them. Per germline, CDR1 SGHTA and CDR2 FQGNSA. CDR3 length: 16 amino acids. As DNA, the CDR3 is TGTGCCAGCAGCTTCGGGGTGGGGTTACTGGGCACTGAAGCTTTCTTT. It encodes CASSFGVGLLGTEAFF.

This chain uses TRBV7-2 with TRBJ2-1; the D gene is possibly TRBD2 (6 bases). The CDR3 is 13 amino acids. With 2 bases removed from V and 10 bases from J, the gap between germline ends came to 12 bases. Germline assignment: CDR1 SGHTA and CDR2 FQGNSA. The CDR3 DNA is TGTGCCAGCAGCTTAATGCCCGGAGGGGAGCAGTTCTTC. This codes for CASSLMPGGEQFF.

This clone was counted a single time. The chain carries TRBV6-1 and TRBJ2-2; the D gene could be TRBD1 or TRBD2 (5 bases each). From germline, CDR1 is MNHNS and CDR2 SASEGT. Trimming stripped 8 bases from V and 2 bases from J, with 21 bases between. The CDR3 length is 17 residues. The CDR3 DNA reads TGTGCCAGCCGTGCCGGGGCTCTCGCCCGAAACACCGGGGAGCTGTTTTTT. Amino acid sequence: CASRAGALARNTGELFF.

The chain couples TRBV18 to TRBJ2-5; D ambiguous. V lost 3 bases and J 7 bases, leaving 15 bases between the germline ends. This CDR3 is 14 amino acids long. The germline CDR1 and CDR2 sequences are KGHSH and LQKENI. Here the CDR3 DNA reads TGTGCCAGCTCACCTCTGGACGTGGATACGACCCAGTACTTC. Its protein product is CASSPLDVDTTQYF.

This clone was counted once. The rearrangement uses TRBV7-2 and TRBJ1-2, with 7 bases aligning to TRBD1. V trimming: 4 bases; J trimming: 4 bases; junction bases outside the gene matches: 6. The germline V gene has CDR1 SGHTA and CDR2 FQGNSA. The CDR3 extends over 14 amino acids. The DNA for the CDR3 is TGTGCCAGCAGCTCGGACAGGCAATCCTATGGCTACACCTTC. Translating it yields CASSSDRQSYGYTF.

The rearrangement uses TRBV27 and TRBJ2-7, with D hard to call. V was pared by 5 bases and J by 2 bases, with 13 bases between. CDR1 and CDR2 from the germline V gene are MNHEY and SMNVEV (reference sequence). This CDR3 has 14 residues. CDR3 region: CASSQRATPYEQYF. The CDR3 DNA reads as TGTGCCAGCAGTCAACGGGCAACCCCCTACGAGCAGTACTTC.

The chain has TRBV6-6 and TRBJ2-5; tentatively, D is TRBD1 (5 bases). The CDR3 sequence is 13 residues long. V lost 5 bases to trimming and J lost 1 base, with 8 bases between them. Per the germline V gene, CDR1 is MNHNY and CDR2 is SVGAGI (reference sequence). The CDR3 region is CASSRQSQETQYF. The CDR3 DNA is TGTGCCAGCAGTCGACAGTCCCAAGAGACCCAGTACTTC.

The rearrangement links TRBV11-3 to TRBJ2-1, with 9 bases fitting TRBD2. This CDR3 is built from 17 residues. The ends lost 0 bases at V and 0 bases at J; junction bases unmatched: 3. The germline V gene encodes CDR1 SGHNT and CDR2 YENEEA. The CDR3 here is CASSLEHSGSSYNEQFF. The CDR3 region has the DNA TGTGCCAGCAGCTTAGAACATAGCGGGAGCTCCTACAATGAGCAGTTCTTC.

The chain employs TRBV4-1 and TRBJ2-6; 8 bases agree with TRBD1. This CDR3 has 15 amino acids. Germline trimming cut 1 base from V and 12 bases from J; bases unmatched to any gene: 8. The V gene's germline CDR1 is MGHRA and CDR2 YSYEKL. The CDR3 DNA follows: TGCGCCAGCAGCCAAGTACCCGGGACAGGTTCCGTCCTGACTTTC. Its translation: CASSQVPGTGSVLTF.

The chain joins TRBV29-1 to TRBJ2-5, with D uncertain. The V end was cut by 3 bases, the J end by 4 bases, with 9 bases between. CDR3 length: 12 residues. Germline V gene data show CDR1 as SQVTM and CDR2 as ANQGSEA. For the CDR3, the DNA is TGCAGCGTTGATCCCACCCCAGAGACCCAGTACTTC. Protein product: CSVDPTPETQYF. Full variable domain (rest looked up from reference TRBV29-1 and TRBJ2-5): SAVISQKPSRDICQRGTSLTIQCQVDSQVTMMFWYRQQPGQSLTLIATANQGSEATYESGFVIDKFPISRPNLTFSTLTVSNMSPEDSSIYLCSVDPTPETQYFGPGTRLLVL.

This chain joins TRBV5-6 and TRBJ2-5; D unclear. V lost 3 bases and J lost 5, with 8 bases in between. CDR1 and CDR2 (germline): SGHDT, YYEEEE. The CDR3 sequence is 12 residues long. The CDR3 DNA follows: TGTGCCAGCAGCTCGTTTGGGGAGACCCAGTACTTC. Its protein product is CASSSFGETQYF.